Following are 19 T cell receptor beta chains from one sample sequenced in a study of circulating and synovial CD4+ cells in juvenile arthritis. Clones were sequenced by immunoSEQ multiplex PCR, and TCRdb holds only the in-frame ones, with some missing. The sample consists of about 33,000 clones, roughly 96% of them appearing once. The sequencing input was CD4+ T cells from blood. The receptor source for this set is a human donor with juvenile idiopathic arthritis.

The chain employs TRBV19 and TRBJ2-4; D not certain. Germline V gives CDR1 LNHDA, CDR2 SQIVND (reference sequence). V was shortened by 3 bases and J by 5 bases, with 11 bases between the two germline ends. CDR3 length equals 14 residues. The CDR3 coding sequence is TGTGCCAGTAGTATCTTCGGTTATGAAAACATTCAGTACTTC. This gives the protein CASSIFGYENIQYF.

The chain employs TRBV30 and TRBJ1-1; tentatively, D is TRBD1 (6 bases). This CDR3 is built from 12 residues. Germline loops: CDR1 GTSNPN, CDR2 SVGIG (reference sequence). V was shortened by 0 bases and J by 8 bases, with 10 bases between the two germline ends. The CDR3, as DNA: TGTGCCTGGAGTGTCCAGGGACAAGAAGCTTTCTTT. Residues: CAWSVQGQEAFF.

The chain has TRBV6-1 and TRBJ2-3; 8 positions match TRBD2. Trimming took 6 bases from V and 1 from J; bases not matched to a gene: 3. This CDR3 has 14 residues. The germline V gene has CDR1 MNHNS and CDR2 SASEGT. The DNA of the CDR3 is TGTGCCAGCAGCCCAGCGGGGGGCACAGATACGCAGTATTTT. The encoded protein is CASSPAGGTDTQYF.

The chain couples TRBV28 to TRBJ2-1; 10 nucleotides line up with TRBD1. Germline V gene sequence: CDR1 MDHEN, CDR2 SYDVKM. This CDR3 contains 19 residues. The junction had 16 bases not matched to a gene; V was cut back by 6 bases and J by 2 bases. The CDR3 region is CASRRIPGQGPLTYNEQFF. The CDR3 DNA sequence: TGTGCCAGCAGACGAATACCGGGACAGGGGCCCCTAACCTACAATGAGCAGTTCTTC.

The gene calls are TRBV28 and TRBJ2-2; 9 bases map to TRBD2. Germline assignment: CDR1 MDHEN and CDR2 SYDVKM. V lost 4 bases, J lost 5 bases, and 11 bases stayed unmatched. The CDR3 runs to 17 residues. The CDR3 protein is CASSSRFSGSRTGELFF. The CDR3 nucleotides are TGTGCCAGCAGTTCCCGCTTTAGCGGGAGTAGAACCGGGGAGCTGTTTTTT.

The rearrangement uses TRBV5-6 and TRBJ2-5, with 8 bases lining up with TRBD1. The germline V gene encodes CDR1 SGHDT and CDR2 YYEEEE. The length of the CDR3 is 14 residues. V lost 3 bases, J lost 3 bases, and 4 bases stayed unmatched. The CDR3 DNA follows: TGTGCCAGCAGCTCGACAGGGGTTGAAGAGACCCAGTACTTC. It codes for CASSSTGVEETQYF.

The gene calls are TRBV11-2 and TRBJ2-3, with TRBD1 as a possible D gene (6 bases). Germline CDR1 SGHAT, CDR2 FQNNGV. With 5 bases removed from V and 2 bases from J, the gap between germline ends came to 17 bases. This CDR3 spans 16 amino acids. For the CDR3, the DNA is TGTGCCAGCAGCCCAGTGGGTACAGGGCCCACAGATACGCAGTATTTT. Translating gives CASSPVGTGPTDTQYF.

The J gene is TRBJ2-2, the V gene TRBV19; 7 bases align to TRBD2. CDR3 size: 15 residues. The V segment lost 5 bases and the J segment 4 bases; nucleotides outside the gene matches: 7. CDR1 is LNHDA, CDR2 SQIVND, per germline (reference sequence). The DNA for the CDR3 is TGTGCCAGTAGTGGTCGGGGGGTTTTCACCGGGGAGCTGTTTTTT. It translates to CASSGRGVFTGELFF. The full variable domain, completed using reference TRBV19 and TRBJ2-2, is DGGITQSPKYLFRKEGQNVTLSCEQNLNHDAMYWYRQDPGQGLRLIYYSQIVNDFQKGDIAEGYSVSREKKESFPLTVTSAQKNPTAFYLCASSGRGVFTGELFFGEGSRLTVL.

The rearrangement links TRBV2 to TRBJ2-1, with 11 bases aligning to TRBD2. V lost 4 bases to trimming and J lost 6 bases; unmatched junction nucleotides: 2. This CDR3 spans 14 amino acids. Germline CDR1 SNHLY, CDR2 FYNNEI. The CDR3 region is CASSGLAGINEQFF. DNA for the CDR3: TGTGCCAGCAGTGGACTAGCGGGGATCAATGAGCAGTTCTTC. The full variable domain, with the rest looked up from reference TRBV2 and TRBJ2-1, is EPEVTQTPSHQVTQMGQEVILRCVPISNHLYFYWYRQILGQKVEFLVSFYNNEISEKSEIFDDQFSVERPDGSNFTLKIRSTKLEDSAMYFCASSGLAGINEQFFGPGTRLTVL.

This rearrangement joins TRBV7-2 to TRBJ1-2, with 10 bases lining up with TRBD1. The CDR3 spans 14 residues. Germline V gives CDR1 SGHTA, CDR2 FQGNSA. V shed 1 base, J shed 4 bases, and the junction held 0 bases outside the gene matches. This CDR3 reads CASSLGTGGYGYTF. CDR3 sequence (DNA): TGTGCCAGCAGCTTAGGGACAGGGGGCTATGGCTACACCTTC. The whole variable domain, filled in from reference TRBV7-2 and TRBJ1-2, reads GAGVSQSPSNKVTEKGKDVELRCDPISGHTALYWYRQSLGQGLEFLIYFQGNSAPDKSGLPSDRFSAERTGGSVSTLTIQRTQQEDSAVYLCASSLGTGGYGYTFGSGTRLTVV.

V usage is TRBV27 and J usage is TRBJ1-4, with 7 bases aligning to TRBD1. The CDR3 consists of 15 residues. After removal of 2 bases from V and 5 bases from J, the junction contained 5 bases not matched to a gene. Germline values: CDR1 MNHEY, CDR2 SMNVEV (reference sequence). The CDR3 nucleotides are TGTGCCAGCAGTTTAAGGGGGCCGATGAATGAAAAACTGTTTTTT. Translating it yields CASSLRGPMNEKLFF. Using reference TRBV27 and TRBJ1-4 for the parts outside the CDR3, the full variable domain is EAQVTQNPRYLITVTGKKLTVTCSQNMNHEYMSWYRQDPGLGLRQIYYSMNVEVTDKGDVPEGYKVSRKEKRNFPLILESPSPNQTSLYFCASSLRGPMNEKLFFGSGTQLSVL.

The chain uses TRBV30 and TRBJ2-3; 14 nucleotides agree with TRBD2. The ends lost 1 base at V and 2 bases at J; junction bases unmatched: 2. CDR3 length: 16 amino acids. Germline CDR1 is GTSNPN and CDR2 is SVGIG (reference sequence). CDR3 DNA: TGTGCCTGGAGTGGACTAGCGGGGGGGAACACAGATACGCAGTATTTT. Translated, it gives CAWSGLAGGNTDTQYF.

The chain uses TRBV7-9 and TRBJ2-7; D might be TRBD1 (5 bases). The CDR3 has 13 amino acids. CDR1 SEHNR and CDR2 FQNEAQ come from the germline V gene (reference sequence). V dropped 6 bases and J dropped 4 bases, with 13 bases sitting between them. The CDR3, as DNA: TGTGCCAGCAGTTATGCGTCAGGGTACGAGCAGTACTTC. Its translation: CASSYASGYEQYF.

This clone was observed once. V gene TRBV11-2 combines with J gene TRBJ2-2, with D tentatively TRBD1 (5 bases). Germline V gene lookup returns CDR1 SGHAT and CDR2 FQNNGV. The CDR3 spans 16 residues. Trimming cost V 5 bases and J 7 bases, with 20 bases left between them. The CDR3 bases are TGTGCCAGCAGCCCCCCCGGCCAGGGTAGAAACGGGGAGCTGTTTTTT. Protein: CASSPPGQGRNGELFF.

Concerning this clone: Sequence at one end of the junction differs from germline and may be a read error. CDR3 sequence reads: CASSLEGVAFLF. Written as DNA, the CDR3 is TGCGCCAGCAGCTTGGAGGGGGTAGCGTTCCTCTTC. This chain uses TRBV5-1 with TRBJ2-1, with D perhaps TRBD1 (6 bases). The CDR3 has 12 amino acids. CDR1 is SGHRS and CDR2 is YFSETQ in the germline V gene.

This chain links TRBV19 with TRBJ2-7; weak D call: TRBD2 (6 bases). V was cut by 5 bases and J by 2 bases, with 16 bases left in between. Germline loops: CDR1 LNHDA, CDR2 SQIVND (reference sequence). This CDR3 spans 15 amino acids. CDR3 residues: CASSSTSRDAYEQYF. DNA of the CDR3: TGTGCCAGTAGTTCCACTAGCCGCGATGCCTACGAGCAGTACTTC.

The rearrangement joins TRBV28 to TRBJ1-1, with unresolved D. CDR3 size: 13 residues. V was cut by 6 bases and J by 1 base, with 9 bases left in between. Germline V gives CDR1 MDHEN, CDR2 SYDVKM. The CDR3, as DNA: TGTGCCAGCAGCTTTCACACGAACACTGAAGCTTTCTTT. Translation gives CASSFHTNTEAFF.

The chain is built from TRBV29-1 and TRBJ2-3; D is undetermined. Germline CDR1 is SQVTM and CDR2 is ANQGSEA. V dropped 2 bases and J dropped 2 bases, with 17 bases sitting between them. The CDR3 loop spans 16 amino acids. CDR3 in amino acids: CSVELSLTLATDTQYF. The CDR3 nucleotides read TGCAGCGTTGAACTTAGTCTTACCCTTGCCACAGATACGCAGTATTTT.

V usage is TRBV29-1 and J usage is TRBJ1-1; a possible D gene is TRBD1 (5 bases). Trimming removed 1 base from V and 4 bases from J, with 10 bases in between. The CDR3 totals 13 residues. Germline CDR1 reads SQVTM; CDR2 reads ANQGSEA. CDR3 nucleotides: TGCAGCGTTGAAGCCGGGGGGAGCACTGAAGCTTTCTTT. It translates to CSVEAGGSTEAFF.